The entry below gives a single T cell receptor (beta chain) sequence along with its context. This clone's antigen is unknown. Mismatch with germline at one junction end may stem from a read error. Library prep was done by 5' RACE. The second PCR ran for roughly 7 to 12 cycles and used a J-beta primer mix along with a sample-barcoded 5' primer. Each TCR beta cDNA molecule received a unique molecular identifier from a template-switch 5' adaptor carrying 12 random nucleotides. Each sample yielded at least 3 million CDR3-containing paired-end reads. The Mint cDNA synthesis kit, primed by a TRBC-specific oligonucleotide, was used to synthesize first-strand cDNA from all RNA. Following uracil-DNA glycosylase treatment, a first 18-cycle PCR with universal primers M1SS and BC2_uni_R was performed on all cDNA. The paper's data handling went like this. Normalization of each sample was performed by random selection of 1 million high-quality reads, each carrying a distinct molecular identifier. Reads sharing molecular identifiers were discarded rather than binned into consensus sequences. CDR3 identification, clonotype clustering and error correction used MiTCR with a Q25 quality threshold and the strictest error-elimination algorithm. A nonparametric unseen species model with Euler transformation was used to estimate lower-bound total TCR beta diversity. The public reads were quality trimmed at Q25 with fastp and then assembled into clones with MiXCR by TCRdb, keeping productive beta chains. Duplicate CDR3 protein sequences are folded into a single record with the most common DNA and genes. The V and J calls, along with clone size, are taken from TCRdb and not from the paper's own processing. Here the sample has 1.5 million to 2 million distinct CDR3 sequences; about two fifths occur a single time. About 23% of the sample goes to the ten largest clones.

This entry comes from a study of blood T cells in healthy people across ages (dated by TCRdb to about 2015). Looking at the study overall: Template switching captured roughly one uniquely barcoded TCR beta cDNA molecule per two T cells in model experiments. For two donors (one aged 18 to 29 and one aged 80 or older), the study analyzed two additional independent replicas of 1 million unique cDNA reads from the same blood draw. To avoid experimental bias, donors of different ages were spread randomly across the sequencing lanes. Four age groups were formed from the donors: young (average around 15 years), middle-aged (less than 40), aged (more than 55) and long-lived (around 80). Age-related changes in TCR beta repertoire diversity were measured in the study by deep sequencing normalized with unique cDNA molecular identifiers.

Results and caveats for the whole study, not just this receptor: Since profiling was done on bulk unsorted PBMCs, naive and antigen-experienced compartments could not be conclusively compared. The long-lived group showed more naive CD4+ T cells, fewer expanded clones and increased TCR diversity than the aged group, suggesting age selection. A strong correlation was found between observed TCR beta diversity and the percentage of naive T cells measured by flow cytometry. The CMV infection status of donors was not known, potentially confounding age-related changes in expanded clonotypes. Observed TCR beta diversity per million T cells fell roughly linearly with age, and a significant reduction was already apparent by age about 36. Estimates of total diversity from one million sequenced T cells were regarded as lower bounds and underestimates.

The CDR3, cysteine through phenylalanine, is 16 amino acids long. Only the CDR3 region is kept as DNA, spanning 48 bases read in frame from base 1. For CDR1 and CDR2, the germline V gene (reference sequence) lists PRHDT and FYEKMQ. The donors were 40 or so Caucasian individuals from Russia, aged 6 to 90 years, who were systemically healthy. Each donor gave 8 to 10 milliliters of peripheral blood, collected into EDTA-treated Vacutainer tubes. PBMCs were isolated by Ficoll-Paque density-gradient centrifugation, with at least 7 million obtained per sample. Trizol reagent was used to extract total RNA from the PBMCs, yielding at least 5 micrograms per sample. Naive CD45RAhigh/CD27high T cell percentages were measured by flow cytometry on a PBMC aliquot from every donor.

The source material was blood. The rearranged segments are TRBV13 and TRBJ1-2; TRBD1 might be the D gene, on 5 matching bases. This TCR derives from a human donor in good health. The nucleotide sequence is given as TGTGCCAGCAGCCTAGGCCCCCCGACAGTCATCTATGGCTACACCTTC. Translated, this is CASSLGPPTVIYGYTF.